Presented here are 24 T cell receptor beta chains from one specimen sequenced in a study of Graves' ophthalmopathy and Graves' hyperthyroidism. RNA transcripts served as template for amplifying TCR beta CDR3 sequences. The first round was an RT-PCR with HTBI primers, and the second round was a multiplex PCR. TCRdb used MiXCR to reprocess the multiplex PCR reads, holding one entry per CDR3 protein. The sample lists about 220,000 distinct CDR3 sequences, approximately 21% occurring once. Sequencing was performed on peripheral blood. The receptors here all came from a woman aged 45-60 years with Graves' ophthalmopathy.

The sample holds many counts of this clonotype. In DNA form, the CDR3 reads TGTGCCACTTGGGACCGGTTGGACACTGAAGCTTTCTTT. The encoded protein is CATWDRLDTEAFF. The rearrangement uses TRBV19 and TRBJ1-1; weak D call: TRBD1 (5 bases). The V gene lost 10 bases and the J gene lost 3 bases, with 15 bases spanning the gap. The CDR3 loop spans 13 amino acids. Germline CDR1 LNHDA, CDR2 SQIVND (reference sequence).

This clonotype was seen repeatedly, ten times or more. J is TRBJ2-5 and V is TRBV6-2 or TRBV6-3; 8 bases are a match to TRBD2. Per germline, CDR1 MNHEY and CDR2 SVGEGT. Trimming removed 5 bases from V and 4 bases from J; junction bases left unmatched: 0. CDR3 length: 12 amino acids. The CDR3 DNA reads as TGTGCCAGCAGTGGGACTAGAGAGACCCAGTACTTC. Residues: CASSGTRETQYF.

Note on this clonotype: The junction differs from germline at one of its ends, possibly a read error. The V gene is TRBV9, the J gene TRBJ2-7; tentatively, D is TRBD1 (6 bases). The CDR3 extends over 13 amino acids. The germline CDR1 and CDR2 sequences are SGDLS and YYNGEE. The CDR3 DNA is TGTGCCAGCAGCGTCAGACAGGCAGGGGAGCAGCACTTC. Protein: CASSVRQAGEQHF.

The table lists this clonotype with many counts. CDR3 in amino acids: CASRPRRTSYEQYF. The CDR3 nucleotides are TGTGCCAGCAGGCCCCGACGTACGTCCTACGAGCAGTACTTC. V and J are TRBV12-3 or TRBV12-4 and TRBJ2-7; D remains ambiguous. The CDR3 is made up of 14 amino acids. Deletions cut 6 bases from V and 1 base from J, with 13 bases between.

This clonotype was picked up many times. The rearrangement joins TRBV19 to TRBJ2-5; D might be TRBD1 (5 bases). V lost 2 bases and J 1 base, leaving 14 bases between the germline ends. The CDR3 is 16 amino acids. Germline V lookup: CDR1 LNHDA, CDR2 SQIVND (reference sequence). The CDR3 sequence is CASSISAGFGQETQYF. As DNA, the CDR3 is TGTGCCAGTAGTATATCGGCAGGGTTCGGCCAAGAGACCCAGTACTTC.

This clonotype was observed many times. This chain uses TRBV4-1 with TRBJ1-5; no reliable D call. Between the trimmed V and J ends, which lost 4 bases and 2 bases, there was a span of 3 bases. CDR1 and CDR2 (germline): MGHRA, YSYEKL. This CDR3 is 12 amino acids long. The CDR3 nucleotides are TGCGCCAGCAGCCCGGGCAATCAGCCCCAGCATTTT. It specifies CASSPGNQPQHF.

This clonotype has a count of ten or more. This chain links TRBV20-1 with TRBJ1-1, with 9 bases aligning to TRBD1. Germline V gives CDR1 DFQATT, CDR2 SNEGSKA (reference sequence). V lost 3 bases, J lost 4 bases, and 6 bases stayed unmatched. The length of the CDR3 is 14 residues. The CDR3 sequence is CSASRDRVSTEAFF. For the CDR3, the DNA is TGCAGTGCTAGCCGGGACAGGGTGAGCACTGAAGCTTTCTTT.

This clonotype occurred many times. The chain has TRBV24-1 and TRBJ2-2; 8 bases match TRBD2. The junction had 1 base not matched to a gene; V was cut back by 1 base and J by 1 base. The CDR3 has 16 amino acids. The germline CDR1 and CDR2 sequences are KGHDR and SFDVKD. Written as DNA, the CDR3 is TGTGCCACCAGTGATTTAGCGGGAGAGAACACCGGGGAGCTGTTTTTT. Its translation: CATSDLAGENTGELFF.

V and J are TRBV12-3 or TRBV12-4 and TRBJ2-7; D not resolved. The length of the CDR3 is 14 residues. Trimming left V 0 bases short and J 0 bases short, with 6 bases between. CDR3 sequence: CASSLAAYSYEQYF. In DNA, the CDR3 is TGTGCCAGCAGTTTAGCGGCCTACTCCTACGAGCAGTACTTC.

A remark on this clonotype: A junction boundary mismatches the germline segment, possibly from a read error. The chain uses TRBV12-3 or TRBV12-4 and TRBJ2-7, with TRBD1 identical over 8 bases. The CDR3 length is 15 residues. CDR3 DNA: TGTGCCAGCAGTGTAGCCGGGACAGGATCCTACGAGCAGTACTTC. Translation gives CASSVAGTGSYEQYF.

This clonotype was recorded many times. The V gene is TRBV20-1, the J gene TRBJ2-7; D is unclear. There are 13 residues in the CDR3. V was pared by 1 base and J by 6 bases, with 13 bases between. Germline-derived CDR1 and CDR2 are DFQATT and SNEGSKA (reference sequence). CDR3 region: CSARGVAVGEQYF. The CDR3 coding sequence is TGCAGTGCTAGAGGGGTGGCCGTAGGCGAGCAGTACTTC.

The rearrangement links TRBV29-1 to TRBJ2-2; possible D gene TRBD1, 6 bases. CDR3 length equals 16 residues. V shed 5 bases and J shed 3 bases, with 19 bases lying between them. The germline CDR1 and CDR2 sequences are SQVTM and ANQGSEA. For the CDR3, the DNA is TGCAGCGTTATCCCACGGGGCAGGGGAGACACCGGGGAGCTGTTTTTT. Amino acid sequence: CSVIPRGRGDTGELFF.

The chain links TRBV13 to TRBJ2-1; 11 bases align to TRBD2. The V gene's germline CDR1 is PRHDT and CDR2 FYEKMQ (reference sequence). The V segment lost 5 bases and the J segment 4 bases; nucleotides outside the gene matches: 7. This CDR3 contains 16 residues. Here the CDR3 reads CASSPMGTSGYNEQFF. The CDR3, as DNA: TGTGCCAGCAGCCCAATGGGGACTAGCGGTTACAATGAGCAGTTCTTC.

To note about this clonotype: The junction differs from germline at one of its ends, possibly a read error. This sequence joins TRBV7-7 and TRBJ2-1, with unresolved D. The germline CDR1 and CDR2 sequences are SSHAT and FNYEAQ (reference sequence). The CDR3 covers 14 residues. The CDR3, as DNA: TGTGCTAGCAGCTTAGGGCAGATAAACAATGAGCAGTTCTTC. Protein: CASSLGQINNEQFF.

The genes are TRBV12-3 or TRBV12-4 and TRBJ1-1; 7 positions match TRBD1. There are 14 residues in the CDR3. The V segment lost 3 bases and the J segment 4 bases; nucleotides outside the gene matches: 5. Here the CDR3 reads CASSFGDSSTEAFF. The DNA for the CDR3 is TGTGCCAGCAGTTTCGGGGACAGTTCCACTGAAGCTTTCTTT.

This chain uses TRBV12-3 or TRBV12-4 with TRBJ1-6; D remains ambiguous. This CDR3 is built from 14 residues. V was trimmed by 3 bases and J by 2 bases, leaving 5 bases between them. This CDR3 reads CASSLMTYNSPLHF. CDR3 coding DNA: TGTGCCAGCAGTTTGATGACCTATAATTCACCCCTCCACTTT.

The sample holds many counts of this clonotype. CDR3 sequence reads: CAWSEGHTEAFF. The CDR3 nucleotides are TGTGCCTGGAGTGAGGGGCACACTGAAGCTTTCTTT. The chain uses TRBV30 and TRBJ1-1, with D perhaps TRBD1 (5 bases). CDR3 length: 12 amino acids. CDR1 and CDR2 from the germline V gene are GTSNPN and SVGIG (reference sequence). Trimming removed 1 base at V and 3 bases at J, with 6 bases between.

This sequence joins TRBV5-1 and TRBJ1-2; D not certain. CDR1 is SGHRS and CDR2 is YFSETQ in the germline V gene. Trimming cost V 0 bases and J 8 bases, with 14 bases left between them. The CDR3 spans 14 residues. This CDR3 is CASSLDPWVEGYTF. CDR3 DNA sequence: TGCGCCAGCAGCTTGGATCCTTGGGTTGAGGGCTACACCTTC.

The table lists this clonotype with many counts. The rearrangement joins TRBV24-1 to TRBJ2-2; D unclear. The CDR3 covers 16 residues. Trimming pared 4 bases from V and 1 base from J, leaving 12 bases between. Germline V CDR1 and CDR2: KGHDR, SFDVKD. CDR3 region: CATSDRPERNTGELFF. The CDR3 nucleotides read TGTGCCACCAGTGACCGCCCGGAGCGGAACACCGGGGAGCTGTTTTTT.

This clonotype was detected ten times or more. This chain uses TRBV27 with TRBJ2-5, with 10 positions matching TRBD2. This CDR3 has 16 amino acids. V was pared by 4 bases and J by 14 bases, with 19 bases of the junction left unmatched. Per the germline V gene, CDR1 is MNHEY and CDR2 is SMNVEV (reference sequence). CDR3 nucleotides: TGTGCCAGCAGTTCCATTACCGGGACTAGCGTCGGCGAGTTATACTTC. Amino acids: CASSSITGTSVGELYF.

The sample holds many counts of this clonotype. The chain has TRBV30 and TRBJ1-1, with 9 bases that match TRBD1. The CDR3 length is 17 residues. The germline V gene encodes CDR1 GTSNPN and CDR2 SVGIG (reference sequence). V dropped 5 bases and J dropped 0; count of bases not matched to a gene: 13. The CDR3 DNA is TGTGCCTGGTTTCTGGGACAGGGAGCGATGATGAACACTGAAGCTTTCTTT. It encodes CAWFLGQGAMMNTEAFF.

Concerning this clonotype itself: A much larger clonotype is one base distant, so this may be a read error. The chain's CDR3 is CASSRAATNTEAFF. The CDR3 DNA is TGTGCCAGCAGTAGGGCAGCGACTAACACTGAAGCTTTCTTT. The chain recombines TRBV6-2 or TRBV6-3 with TRBJ1-1, with no clear D. CDR3 length equals 14 residues. V was trimmed by 5 bases and J by 2 bases, leaving 12 bases between them. Germline V gene lookup returns CDR1 MNHEY and CDR2 SVGEGT.

This clonotype has a count of ten or more. The chain couples TRBV19 to TRBJ2-5; 11 bases line up with TRBD2. The CDR3 loop spans 15 amino acids. The germline gives CDR1 LNHDA, CDR2 SQIVND (reference sequence). Trimming at V came to 6 bases and at J to 3 bases, leaving 6 bases not matched to a gene. The DNA for the CDR3 is TGTGCCAGTAGCCATATAGCGGGAGGGGAAGAGACCCAGTACTTC. Its protein is CASSHIAGGEETQYF.

This clonotype was recorded only once. The rearrangement uses TRBV2 and TRBJ2-2; 10 bases are shared with TRBD2. Germline assignment: CDR1 SNHLY and CDR2 FYNNEI. There are 19 residues in the CDR3. V lost 6 bases to trimming and J lost 1 base; unmatched junction nucleotides: 14. In nucleotides, the CDR3 is TGTGCCAGCAGGGCCGTAGGCCTAGCGGGAGTAGAGAACACCGGGGAGCTGTTTTTT. Translated, it gives CASRAVGLAGVENTGELFF.